Presented here are 29 T cell receptor beta chains from one specimen sequenced in a study of early T cells in non-severe SARS-CoV-2 infection. MiXCR, applied by TCRdb to the 5' RACE reads, yields one record per CDR3 protein. The table has about 55,000 distinct CDR3 sequences, around 14% seen once. Sequencing used whole blood, obtained at baseline. Every receptor here comes from an adult who was a healthcare worker with PCR-confirmed SARS-CoV-2 infection or an uninfected control (not recorded which).

J is TRBJ2-3 and V is TRBV6-6; D could derive from TRBD1 or TRBD2 (5 bases each). The V end lost 2 bases, the J end lost 2 bases, and 17 bases lay between the germline ends. The V gene's germline CDR1 is MNHNY and CDR2 SVGAGI (reference sequence). The CDR3 runs 17 residues. The CDR3 coding sequence is TGTGCCAGCAGTTACCCGCCCGGGACGGACCCCACAGATACGCAGTATTTT. Translating gives CASSYPPGTDPTDTQYF.

This chain uses TRBV29-1 with TRBJ2-3; TRBD2 aligns across 13 bases. The CDR3 is 17 residues long. Looked up from germline, CDR1 is SQVTM and CDR2 is ANQGSEA. Trimming at V came to 6 bases and at J to 3 bases, leaving 12 bases not matched to a gene. The CDR3 spells CSVAYRLAGGGTDTQYF. Here the CDR3 DNA reads TGCAGCGTCGCTTATCGACTAGCGGGGGGAGGAACAGATACGCAGTATTTT.

V gene TRBV12-5 combines with J gene TRBJ2-2; 7 bases are a match to TRBD1. CDR3 length: 15 residues. Trimming cost V 5 bases and J 4 bases; bases outside gene matches: 7. The V gene's germline CDR1 is LGHNT and CDR2 FRNRAP. CDR3 coding DNA: TGTGCTAGTGGTCCCCCCACAGGGGTCACCGGGGAGCTGTTTTTT. It encodes CASGPPTGVTGELFF.

There are many counts of this clonotype. The chain has TRBV11-2 and TRBJ1-4; unclear D gene. V dropped 1 base and J dropped 3 bases, with 9 bases sitting between them. The V gene's germline CDR1 is SGHAT and CDR2 FQNNGV. CDR3 length: 15 amino acids. CDR3 nucleotide sequence: TGTGCCAGCAGCTTAGTTGGGTCGGCTAATGAAAAACTGTTTTTT. Protein product: CASSLVGSANEKLFF.

The chain combines TRBV7-9 with TRBJ2-1, with D hard to call. Between the trimmed V and J ends, which lost 7 bases and 1 base, there was a span of 11 bases. In germline, CDR1 is SEHNR, CDR2 FQNEAQ (reference sequence). This CDR3 contains 14 residues. The CDR3 loop reads CASTPWGSYNEQFF. In DNA form, the CDR3 reads TGTGCCAGCACCCCCTGGGGTTCCTACAATGAGCAGTTCTTC.

This clonotype was seen many times. The chain recombines TRBV7-6 with TRBJ2-1; D is ambiguous. The germline V and J ends were trimmed by 5 bases and 6 bases, with 11 bases remaining between them. The CDR3 is 13 amino acids. CDR1 and CDR2 from the germline V gene are SGHVS and FNYEAQ. This CDR3 reads CASSHRPANEQFF. The CDR3 coding sequence is TGTGCCAGCAGCCACCGACCAGCCAATGAGCAGTTCTTC.

The CDR3 spells CSVDPSTDTQYF. The CDR3, as DNA: TGCAGCGTGGACCCTAGCACAGATACGCAGTATTTT. The rearrangement joins TRBV29-1 to TRBJ2-3; D unclear. V lost 6 bases and J lost 0, with 7 bases in between. This CDR3 has 12 residues. Germline lookup yields CDR1 SQVTM and CDR2 ANQGSEA.

This clonotype has only a few counts. This chain links TRBV28 with TRBJ2-2, with D possibly called TRBD1 or TRBD2 (6 bases each). V shed 8 bases and J shed 1 base, with 8 bases lying between them. The CDR3 runs to 13 residues. Germline lookup yields CDR1 MDHEN and CDR2 SYDVKM. The CDR3 sequence is CASEGGNTGELFF. The CDR3, as DNA: TGTGCCAGCGAGGGGGGGAACACCGGGGAGCTGTTTTTT.

The rearrangement joins TRBV6-2 or TRBV6-3 to TRBJ1-2; D unresolved. V shed 0 bases and J shed 3 bases, with 11 bases lying between them. The CDR3 extends over 15 amino acids. Germline V CDR1 and CDR2: MNHEY, SVGEGT. This chain's CDR3 is CASSYSTSWDYGYTF. The CDR3 DNA reads as TGTGCCAGCAGTTACTCCACCTCCTGGGACTATGGCTACACCTTC.

The chain joins TRBV5-4 to TRBJ2-7; TRBD1 is a possible D gene (5 bases). V was shortened by 1 base and J by 1 base, with 12 bases between the two germline ends. CDR3 size: 15 residues. CDR1 SGHNT and CDR2 YYREEE come from the germline V gene (reference sequence). Here the CDR3 reads CASSLTGRSSYEQYF. In DNA form, the CDR3 reads TGTGCCAGCAGCTTGACAGGTCGGAGTTCCTACGAGCAGTACTTC. Full variable domain (remainder filled in from reference TRBV5-4 and TRBJ2-7): ETGVTQSPTHLIKTRGQQVTLRCSSQSGHNTVSWYQQALGQGPQFIFQYYREEENGRGNFPPRFSGLQFPNYSSELNVNALELDDSALYLCASSLTGRSSYEQYFGPGTRLTVT.

In its sample, this clonotype was seen a few times. The chain combines TRBV7-9 with TRBJ2-1, with 10 nucleotides matching TRBD2. The CDR3 is made up of 14 amino acids. Germline CDR1 reads SEHNR; CDR2 reads FQNEAQ (reference sequence). With 5 bases clipped from V and 10 bases from J, the junction kept 8 bases outside the gene matches. CDR3 loop: CASSALRTSGEQFF. The CDR3 region has the DNA TGTGCCAGCAGCGCACTTAGGACTAGCGGAGAGCAGTTCTTC.

The gene calls are TRBV20-1 and TRBJ2-7; 12 bases are a match to TRBD2. Trimming took 0 bases from V and 4 from J; bases not matched to a gene: 13. CDR1 and CDR2 (germline): DFQATT, SNEGSKA (reference sequence). The CDR3 has 18 residues. CDR3 coding DNA: TGCAGTGCTAGAGATCAGGGCCTAGCGGGAGGGCTTTCTTACGAGCAGTACTTC. Protein sequence: CSARDQGLAGGLSYEQYF.

This clonotype was counted only a few times. The rearrangement links TRBV6-2 or TRBV6-3 to TRBJ2-7, with 7 bases lining up with TRBD2. The germline gives CDR1 MNHEY, CDR2 SVGEGT. The CDR3 covers 13 residues. With 5 bases clipped from V and 6 bases from J, the junction kept 7 bases outside the gene matches. Here the CDR3 DNA reads TGTGCCAGCAGTCACCTGACTAGCTCCGAGCAGTACTTC. Translated, it gives CASSHLTSSEQYF.

This clonotype was counted a few times. The rearrangement links TRBV19 to TRBJ2-5; D tentatively fits TRBD1 or TRBD2 (5 bases each). This CDR3 has 16 amino acids. The V and J ends lost 1 base and 10 bases respectively, with 22 bases between them. Germline V gives CDR1 LNHDA, CDR2 SQIVND (reference sequence). The CDR3 sequence is CASSIGPGTILTGQYF. The CDR3, as DNA: TGTGCCAGTAGTATAGGGCCAGGGACCATATTAACGGGCCAGTACTTC.

The chain joins TRBV12-3 or TRBV12-4 to TRBJ1-5; D call uncertain. Trimming stripped 5 bases from V and 6 bases from J, with 8 bases between. The CDR3 extends over 12 amino acids. This CDR3 reads CASSQDPQPQHF. The CDR3 coding sequence is TGTGCCAGCAGTCAAGATCCTCAGCCCCAGCATTTT.

This clonotype was seen ten or more times. The rearrangement uses TRBV3-1 and TRBJ2-1; TRBD2 agrees at 7 bases. Per germline, CDR1 LGHDT and CDR2 YNNKEL (reference sequence). The ends lost 1 base at V and 6 bases at J; junction bases unmatched: 6. This CDR3 has 15 amino acids. Here the CDR3 reads CASSQAGGAPNEQFF. The CDR3, as DNA: TGTGCCAGCAGCCAAGCGGGGGGAGCGCCCAATGAGCAGTTCTTC.

The chain recombines TRBV9 with TRBJ1-6; TRBD1 matches at 8 bases. CDR3 length: 15 amino acids. The germline V gene encodes CDR1 SGDLS and CDR2 YYNGEE. J was trimmed by 6 bases and V by 5 bases; bases with no gene match: 7. The CDR3 coding sequence is TGTGCCAGCAGTGGACAGGGATTGGGTAATTCACCCCTCCACTTT. It encodes CASSGQGLGNSPLHF.

This clonotype was seen just once. This chain links TRBV3-1 with TRBJ2-7; possibly TRBD2 for D (6 bases). This CDR3 is 14 amino acids long. The ends were cut back, 7 bases at V and 4 bases at J, with 17 bases in the middle. Germline CDR1 is LGHDT and CDR2 is YNNKEL (reference sequence). CDR3 region: CASTDTREQYEQYF. The CDR3 nucleotides read TGTGCCAGCACCGATACGCGGGAACAATACGAGCAGTACTTC.

The chain uses TRBV11-2 and TRBJ2-1; D is unresolved. Germline CDR1 SGHAT, CDR2 FQNNGV. V shed 6 bases and J shed 7 bases, with 10 bases lying between them. The CDR3 spans 12 residues. The CDR3 sequence is CASSNSGNEQFF. CDR3 nucleotides: TGTGCCAGCAGTAATTCGGGTAATGAGCAGTTCTTC.

This clonotype was detected only a few times. The rearrangement joins TRBV7-2 to TRBJ1-1, with 9 bases aligning to TRBD1. Germline CDR1 is SGHTA and CDR2 is FQGNSA. The CDR3 has 15 residues. The V gene end was trimmed by 5 bases and the J gene end by 5 bases; junction bases not matched to a gene: 9. CDR3 nucleotide sequence: TGTGCCAGCAGCCCAACAGGGGGCTCGTTGACTGAAGCTTTCTTT. Protein product: CASSPTGGSLTEAFF.

In its sample, this clonotype was seen a few times. Here the CDR3 DNA reads TGTGCCAGCAGCAAACCGGGACGACAAAACACCGGGGAGCTGTTTTTT. Its protein is CASSKPGRQNTGELFF. The genes are TRBV7-9 and TRBJ2-2; D is perhaps TRBD1 or TRBD2 (5 bases each). The CDR3 extends over 16 amino acids. Germline V gene sequence: CDR1 SEHNR, CDR2 FQNEAQ (reference sequence). The V gene lost 5 bases and the J gene lost 2 bases, with 15 bases spanning the gap.

The V gene is TRBV14, the J gene TRBJ1-1; D gene unclear. The CDR3 runs to 13 residues. V was shortened by 2 bases and J by 2 bases, with 6 bases between the two germline ends. Germline CDR1 is SGHDN and CDR2 is FVKESK. CDR3 sequence (DNA): TGTGCCAGCAGCCAAAAAGTTAACACTGAAGCTTTCTTT. It encodes CASSQKVNTEAFF.

This clonotype was detected once. The gene calls are TRBV6-2 or TRBV6-3 and TRBJ1-1; no clear D. Trimming removed 5 bases from V and 5 bases from J, with 12 bases in between. The CDR3 contains 13 residues. Germline V gene data show CDR1 as MNHEY and CDR2 as SVGEGT. The CDR3 DNA reads TGTGCCAGCAGTGCAGACTATCCGACTGAAGCTTTCTTT. It is translated as CASSADYPTEAFF.

The chain couples TRBV15 to TRBJ2-2; D not resolved. The CDR3 has 16 residues. Per the germline V gene, CDR1 is LNHNV and CDR2 is YYDKDF (reference sequence). V lost 0 bases, J lost 2 bases, and 10 bases lay in between. Here the CDR3 DNA reads TGTGCCACCAGCAGAGATCGATTGATTAACACCGGGGAGCTGTTTTTT. Encoded protein: CATSRDRLINTGELFF.

This clonotype was found many times. The rearrangement uses TRBV7-9 and TRBJ1-1; possibly TRBD1 for D (6 bases). The CDR3 runs to 17 residues. Germline values: CDR1 SEHNR, CDR2 FQNEAQ (reference sequence). V lost 1 base, J lost 2 bases, and 17 bases lay in between. In DNA form, the CDR3 reads TGTGCCAGCAGCTTAGGTTTTGCCTACAGGGTTAACACTGAAGCTTTCTTT. This codes for CASSLGFAYRVNTEAFF.

This clonotype turned up a few times. The V gene is TRBV18, the J gene TRBJ1-1, with D hard to call. Germline V CDR1 and CDR2: KGHSH, LQKENI. The CDR3 loop spans 13 amino acids. The V end was cut by 1 base, the J end by 5 bases, with 8 bases between. This chain's CDR3 is CASSPQVRTEAFF. The CDR3 DNA reads TGTGCCAGCTCACCACAGGTCAGGACTGAAGCTTTCTTT. Variable domain in full (rest from reference TRBV18 and TRBJ1-1): NAGVMQNPRHLVRRRGQEARLRCSPMKGHSHVYWYRQLPEEGLKFMVYLQKENIIDESGMPKERFSAEFPKEGPSILRIQQVVRGDSAAYFCASSPQVRTEAFFGQGTRLTVV.

The chain is built from TRBV12-3 or TRBV12-4 and TRBJ2-5, with D perhaps matching TRBD2 (5 bases). V was pared by 3 bases and J by 2 bases, with 16 bases between. CDR3 size: 16 residues. The CDR3 bases are TGTGCCAGCAGTTTGTTGGGCGGGTCTGGACAAGAGACCCAGTACTTC. It translates to CASSLLGGSGQETQYF.

This chain uses TRBV2 with TRBJ1-2; the D is unclear. Germline V lookup: CDR1 SNHLY, CDR2 FYNNEI. V shed 4 bases and J shed 3 bases, with 18 bases lying between them. This CDR3 has 16 residues. In nucleotides, the CDR3 is TGTGCCAGCAGTGTACAGCGGCAGACCATTTACTATGGCTACACCTTC. Amino acid sequence: CASSVQRQTIYYGYTF.

This clonotype appeared a few times. The rearrangement uses TRBV12-3 or TRBV12-4 and TRBJ2-5, with TRBD2 matching 9 bases. The CDR3 extends over 15 amino acids. Trimming removed 0 bases from V and 5 bases from J; junction bases left unmatched: 4. The CDR3, as DNA: TGTGCCAGCAGTTTAGCTAGCGGGAGTTGGGAGACCCAGTACTTC. This translates into CASSLASGSWETQYF.